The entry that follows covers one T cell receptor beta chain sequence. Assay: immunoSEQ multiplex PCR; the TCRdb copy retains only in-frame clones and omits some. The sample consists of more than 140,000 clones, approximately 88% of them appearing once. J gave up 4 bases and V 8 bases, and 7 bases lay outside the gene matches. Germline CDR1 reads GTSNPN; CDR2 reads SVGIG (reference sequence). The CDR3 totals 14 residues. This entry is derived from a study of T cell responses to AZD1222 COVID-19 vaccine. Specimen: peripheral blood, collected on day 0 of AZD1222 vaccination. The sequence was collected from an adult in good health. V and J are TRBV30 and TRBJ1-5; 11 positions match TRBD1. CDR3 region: CAASRDRGNQPQHF. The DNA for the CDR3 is TGTGCCGCCTCCCGGGACAGGGGGAATCAGCCCCAGCATTTT.